This T cell receptor beta chain was captured in a study of blood T cell repertoires in COVID-19. Study-level information: Samples representing acute and convalescent COVID-19 were sourced from the United States, Italy and Spain. Sources were T cells, B-cell-depleted T cells, or PBMCs; the material itself was cDNA or gDNA.

Germline CDR1 and CDR2: SGHTS and YDEGEE. The CDR3 contains 14 residues. V was pared by 0 bases and J by 7 bases, with 13 bases between. Authors' methods: Reference gene primer amplification in the assay estimated nucleated cell counts. Repertoires were generated with immunoSEQ multiplex PCR, while TCRdb's copy carries only in-frame clones and drops some. V and J calls and clone size are copied from that table; D and trimming were computed from the DNA. The sample lists about 190,000 clones; roughly 90% were seen once. This chain links TRBV5-8 with TRBJ2-5, with D possibly being TRBD2 (5 bases). The source of this sequence is a young man with active or convalescent COVID-19. Sequencing used peripheral blood. The CDR3 nucleotides read TGTGCCAGCAGCTTGGGGGTTTACCGGGGGACCCAGTACTTC. This translates into CASSLGVYRGTQYF.